This T cell receptor beta chain was recovered during a study of a mutant IDH1 vaccine in newly diagnosed glioma. V lost 4 bases, J lost 7 bases, and 4 bases stayed unmatched. This CDR3 region has 14 residues. From germline, CDR1 is MGHRA and CDR2 YSYEKL. Time point here: week 11, during vaccination. One vaccine dose held 300 ug of mutant IDH1 20-mer peptide and came with topical imiquimod. Clones were read by immunoSEQ multiplex PCR, and TCRdb kept only the in-frame ones, dropping some. Here the sample spans about 22,000 clones, about 90% being singletons. As regards this clone: The antigen remains undetermined.

The starting material was PBMCs, obtained from a glioma patient whose treatment included an IDH1 peptide vaccine. The gene calls are TRBV4-1 and TRBJ2-1; 10 bases fit TRBD1. This clonotype was sampled from a woman in her thirties or forties with glioma. DNA of the CDR3: TGCGCCAGCAGCCTTCCGGGACAGGGGAATGAGCAGTTCTTC. Protein product: CASSLPGQGNEQFF.